One and the same sample provided the 5 T cell receptor beta chains below, sequenced in a study of blood T cells in healthy people across ages (dated by TCRdb to about 2015). The library was generated by 5' RACE. Reads for this sample came from an Illumina HiSeq 2500. A second PCR of about 7 to 12 cycles was run with a J-beta primer mix and a sample-barcoded 5' primer. TCRdb handled the public reads itself, with Q25 trimming in fastp and clone calling in MiXCR, and kept productive beta chains. Rows merge per CDR3 protein into single entries with the most common DNA and genes. Within this sample are about 800,000 distinct CDR3 sequences, with roughly 46% of them counted one time only. Of the sample, around 18% is held by the ten largest clones. Input material: blood. The source is an elderly man in good health.

The chain recombines TRBV20-1 with TRBJ2-7; 7 bases are shared with TRBD2. This CDR3 is 15 amino acids long. The germline V gene encodes CDR1 DFQATT and CDR2 SNEGSKA (reference sequence). V shed 0 bases and J 2 bases; nucleotides not matched to a gene: 7. DNA of the CDR3: TGCAGTGCTAGAGATTCCGGGGGGAACCCCTACGAGCAGTACTTC. Amino acids: CSARDSGGNPYEQYF.

The chain uses TRBV10-3 and TRBJ2-5; 9 bases agree with TRBD2. CDR1 and CDR2 from the germline V gene are ENHRY and SYGVKD. The CDR3 sequence is 17 residues long. The V gene end was trimmed by 0 bases and the J gene end by 2 bases; junction bases not matched to a gene: 7. The CDR3 loop reads CAISESSSSGVQETQYF. Here the CDR3 DNA reads TGTGCCATCAGTGAGTCGTCGTCTAGCGGGGTTCAAGAGACCCAGTACTTC.

For this clonotype: A clone one base away is much larger, so this may be a read error. The V gene is TRBV7-2, the J gene TRBJ2-7; D may be TRBD1 or TRBD2 (5 bases each). The end of the DNA fits TRBJ2-5 better, so the J call may be wrong. This CDR3 region has 14 residues. Per germline, CDR1 SGHTA and CDR2 FQGNSA. CDR3 region: CASSLMGPGETQYF. The CDR3 DNA reads TGTGCCAGCAGCTTAATGGGACCGGGAGAGACCCAGTACTTC.

The chain carries TRBV12-3 or TRBV12-4 and TRBJ2-5, with TRBD2 matching 10 bases. This CDR3 comprises 15 residues. J lost 4 bases, V lost 2 bases, and 4 bases had no gene match. CDR3 protein: CASSLRGLATETQYF. DNA for the CDR3: TGTGCCAGCAGTTTAAGGGGACTAGCGACAGAGACCCAGTACTTC.

This clonotype appeared a few times. The rearrangement joins TRBV28 to TRBJ1-4; D gene ambiguous. Germline CDR1 reads MDHEN; CDR2 reads SYDVKM. V shed 6 bases and J shed 2 bases, with 19 bases lying between them. The CDR3 loop spans 17 amino acids. The CDR3 DNA sequence: TGTGCCAGCAGACTCCCGGGAGCATTCCCCACTAATGAAAAACTGTTTTTT. This codes for CASRLPGAFPTNEKLFF.